This is a list of T cell receptor beta chains from one sample in a study of T cell changes during pregnancy in multiple sclerosis. Sequencing was performed with immunoSEQ multiplex PCR; in TCRdb, only in-frame clones are kept and a portion is missing. The repertoire includes tens of thousands of clones, roughly 90% of them detected once, and approximately 4% sits in the top ten. The sequencing here drew on peripheral blood, taken after pregnancy. Receptor source: a female donor in good health, enrolled as a control in a pregnancy study. Each CDR3 is given with its conserved first and last residue. D genes are given only for firm matches. Rows give clone size only sometimes, using once, few, many, or a class for an expanded clone.

j_gene	d_gene	abundance	v_gene	CDR3aa	CDR3nt
TRBJ1-2	TRBD1	-	TRBV7-6	CASSPTGGINYGYTF	TGTGCCAGCAGCCCAACAGGGGGAATTAACTATGGCTACACCTTC
TRBJ1-5	TRBD1	-	TRBV2	CASSEMSGGGNQPQHF	TGTGCCAGCAGTGAAATGTCAGGGGGTGGCAATCAGCCCCAGCATTTT
TRBJ1-1	TRBD1	-	TRBV28	CASSLFGLQGDTEAFF	TGTGCCAGCAGTTTATTCGGACTACAGGGGGACACTGAAGCTTTCTTT
TRBJ2-3	TRBD2	once	TRBV10-3	CAISASGTSGGYTDTQYF	TGTGCCATCAGTGCCTCCGGGACTAGCGGGGGGTACACAGATACGCAGTATTTT
TRBJ2-7	-	-	TRBV13	CASSPDGGETYEQYF	TGTGCCAGCAGCCCCGACGGGGGAGAGACCTACGAGCAGTACTTC
TRBJ2-7	TRBD1	once	TRBV29-1	CIINRGGFSEQYF	TGCATCATCAACAGAGGGGGCTTCAGCGAGCAGTACTTC
TRBJ2-1	-	-	TRBV19	CASSIGGEQFF	TGTGCCAGTAGTATAGGAGGTGAGCAGTTCTTC
TRBJ1-3	-	-	TRBV11-3	CASKLRGARGNTIYF	TGTGCCAGCAAACTCCGGGGGGCGAGGGGAAACACCATATATTTT
TRBJ2-3	TRBD2	-	TRBV27	CASTTTSPRGGATDTQYF	TGTGCCAGCACCACAACTAGTCCCCGGGGGGGTGCCACAGATACGCAGTATTTT
TRBJ2-7	TRBD1	few	TRBV7-9	CASSQGQVTYEQYF	TGTGCCAGCAGCCAGGGACAGGTTACCTACGAGCAGTACTTC
TRBJ1-6	TRBD1	few	TRBV4-2	CASSQDLGTGDSPLHF	TGTGCCAGCAGCCAAGATCTTGGGACAGGGGATTCACCCCTCCACTTT
TRBJ2-4	TRBD2	-	TRBV7-9	CASSPGLAGEGYIQYF	TGTGCCAGCAGCCCCGGACTAGCGGGAGAAGGGTACATTCAGTACTTC
TRBJ2-1	TRBD2	-	TRBV27	CASSPRLAGNLDEQFF	TGTGCCAGCAGTCCAAGACTAGCGGGAAATTTAGATGAGCAGTTCTTC
TRBJ2-7	TRBD1	-	TRBV5-1	CASSLSPGTGPTYEQYF	TGCGCCAGCAGCTTGTCGCCAGGGACAGGGCCTACCTACGAGCAGTACTTC
TRBJ2-7	-	-	TRBV27	CASTLQGGDYEQYF	TGTGCCAGCACCTTACAGGGTGGGGACTACGAGCAGTACTTC
TRBJ2-7	TRBD2	once	TRBV5-4	CASRSGLAGGGNYEQYF	TGTGCCAGCAGATCGGGACTAGCGGGGGGCGGAAACTACGAGCAGTACTTC
TRBJ2-7	TRBD2	-	TRBV2	CASTGLAGAWEQYF	TGTGCCAGCACCGGACTAGCGGGGGCTTGGGAGCAGTACTTC
TRBJ1-1	TRBD1	-	TRBV11-2	CASSLGQGVLMNTEAFF	TGTGCCAGCAGCTTAGGGCAGGGGGTTCTTATGAACACTGAAGCTTTCTTT
TRBJ2-1	TRBD1	once	TRBV6-1	CASSGTGGRGEQFF	TGTGCCAGCAGTGGGACAGGGGGCAGGGGGGAGCAGTTCTTC
TRBJ2-1	-	-	TRBV14	CASSQEFRHEQFF	TGTGCCAGCAGCCAAGAGTTTCGTCATGAGCAGTTCTTC
TRBJ1-1	-	-	TRBV2	CASSQIRDTEAFF	TGTGCCAGCAGCCAGATTCGGGACACTGAAGCTTTCTTT
TRBJ2-7	-	-	TRBV18	CASSPSGATYEQYF	TGTGCCAGCTCCCCCAGTGGGGCGACCTACGAGCAGTACTTC
TRBJ1-1	-	-	TRBV19	CASSMYEGLTEAFF	TGTGCCAGTAGTATGTATGAGGGACTCACTGAAGCTTTCTTT
TRBJ2-7	-	-	TRBV28	CASSNRQVLSYEQYF	TGTGCCAGCAGTAACCGACAGGTTCTCTCCTACGAGCAGTACTTC
TRBJ2-2	TRBD2	-	TRBV19	CASSFGLAGLTNTGELFF	TGTGCCAGTAGCTTCGGGCTAGCGGGACTTACGAACACCGGGGAGCTGTTTTTT
TRBJ2-7	TRBD1	-	TRBV19	CASSRDSGLGEQYF	TGTGCCAGTAGTAGGGACAGTGGACTGGGTGAGCAGTACTTC
TRBJ1-1	-	-	TRBV7-9	CASKSGVGVNTEAFF	TGTGCCAGCAAATCAGGGGTAGGGGTGAACACTGAAGCTTTCTTT
TRBJ2-2	TRBD1	once	TRBV19	CASSIDEGTGGTGELFF	TGTGCCAGTAGTATAGATGAGGGGACAGGAGGCACCGGGGAGCTGTTTTTT
TRBJ1-2	TRBD1	-	TRBV28	CASSPTGFEGYTF	TGTGCCAGCAGTCCGACAGGGTTCGAAGGCTACACCTTC
TRBJ1-1	-	-	TRBV4-1	CASSQDGRSFTNTEAFF	TGCGCCAGCAGCCAAGATGGTAGGAGTTTTACAAACACTGAAGCTTTCTTT
TRBJ1-1	TRBD1	-	TRBV10-1	CASSANLMGQGGTEAFF	TGCGCCAGCAGTGCTAATCTCATGGGACAGGGAGGAACTGAAGCTTTCTTT
TRBJ1-1	-	-	TRBV7-2	CASSPRTQLDTEAFF	TGTGCCAGCAGCCCGCGGACTCAGTTGGACACTGAAGCTTTCTTT
TRBJ1-2	-	once	TRBV18	CASSPESSYGYTF	TGTGCCAGCTCACCAGAGAGTAGCTATGGCTACACCTTC
TRBJ2-1	TRBD2	-	TRBV19	CASSKLAGGPMGEQFF	TGTGCCAGTAGTAAACTAGCGGGAGGGCCTATGGGTGAGCAGTTCTTC
TRBJ1-1	-	-	TRBV28	CASWRQEEFTEAFF	TGTGCCAGCTGGCGGCAGGAGGAATTCACTGAAGCTTTCTTT
TRBJ1-2	-	-	TRBV11-2	CASSSSSIYGYTF	TGTGCCAGCAGCTCGAGTAGTATCTATGGCTACACCTTC
TRBJ2-1	-	-	TRBV18	CASSQGQYNEQFF	TGTGCCAGCTCCCAAGGACAGTACAATGAGCAGTTCTTC
TRBJ2-7	-	-	TRBV4-1	CASSPSDLSSYEQYF	TGCGCCAGCAGCCCTAGCGACTTGAGCTCCTACGAGCAGTACTTC
TRBJ1-1	-	-	TRBV5-1	CASSPDGFEAFF	TGCGCCAGCAGCCCCGACGGGTTTGAAGCTTTCTTT
TRBJ1-4	TRBD1	-	TRBV6-6	CASSRDRVNEKLFF	TGTGCCAGCAGCCGGGACAGGGTTAATGAAAAACTGTTTTTT
TRBJ2-7	TRBD1	once	TRBV5-4	CASSQDRGQYEQYF	TGTGCCAGCAGCCAGGACAGGGGGCAGTACGAGCAGTACTTC
TRBJ1-2	TRBD1	-	TRBV19	CASSISDRVAGYTF	TGTGCCAGTAGTATCTCAGACAGGGTCGCTGGCTACACCTTC
TRBJ2-3	TRBD2	once	TRBV11-2	CASRGLAGGQSTDTQYF	TGTGCCAGTAGGGGACTAGCGGGGGGGCAGAGCACAGATACGCAGTATTTT
TRBJ2-2	-	-	TRBV7-9	CASSLGYTNTGELFF	TGTGCCAGCAGCTTAGGTTACACAAACACCGGGGAGCTGTTTTTT
TRBJ2-1	-	-	TRBV28	CASSFRRRAHEQFF	TGTGCCAGCAGTTTTCGAAGGAGGGCCCATGAGCAGTTCTTC
TRBJ2-5	TRBD2	-	TRBV11-3	CASSYSGGQETQYF	TGTGCCAGCAGCTACTCGGGGGGCCAAGAGACCCAGTACTTC
TRBJ1-1	-	-	TRBV6-5	CASSLGADTEAFF	TGTGCCAGCAGTTTGGGGGCGGACACTGAAGCTTTCTTT
TRBJ2-1	TRBD2	-	TRBV29-1	CSVKGGRSYNEQFF	TGCAGCGTAAAGGGAGGGCGCTCCTACAATGAGCAGTTCTTC
TRBJ2-6	-	-	TRBV29-1	CSGQGPGANVLTF	TGCAGCGGGCAGGGGCCTGGGGCCAACGTCCTGACTTTC
TRBJ2-3	TRBD2	-	TRBV2	CASRPRLAGGTDTQYF	TGTGCCAGCAGACCCAGACTAGCGGGGGGCACAGATACGCAGTATTTT
TRBJ2-5	TRBD2	-	TRBV4-2	CASSPTSGEQETQYF	TGTGCCAGCAGCCCGACTAGCGGAGAACAAGAGACCCAGTACTTC
TRBJ2-2	TRBD2	-	TRBV5-4	CASSSGLAGGGTGELFF	TGTGCCAGCAGCTCTGGACTAGCGGGAGGAGGTACCGGGGAGCTGTTTTTT